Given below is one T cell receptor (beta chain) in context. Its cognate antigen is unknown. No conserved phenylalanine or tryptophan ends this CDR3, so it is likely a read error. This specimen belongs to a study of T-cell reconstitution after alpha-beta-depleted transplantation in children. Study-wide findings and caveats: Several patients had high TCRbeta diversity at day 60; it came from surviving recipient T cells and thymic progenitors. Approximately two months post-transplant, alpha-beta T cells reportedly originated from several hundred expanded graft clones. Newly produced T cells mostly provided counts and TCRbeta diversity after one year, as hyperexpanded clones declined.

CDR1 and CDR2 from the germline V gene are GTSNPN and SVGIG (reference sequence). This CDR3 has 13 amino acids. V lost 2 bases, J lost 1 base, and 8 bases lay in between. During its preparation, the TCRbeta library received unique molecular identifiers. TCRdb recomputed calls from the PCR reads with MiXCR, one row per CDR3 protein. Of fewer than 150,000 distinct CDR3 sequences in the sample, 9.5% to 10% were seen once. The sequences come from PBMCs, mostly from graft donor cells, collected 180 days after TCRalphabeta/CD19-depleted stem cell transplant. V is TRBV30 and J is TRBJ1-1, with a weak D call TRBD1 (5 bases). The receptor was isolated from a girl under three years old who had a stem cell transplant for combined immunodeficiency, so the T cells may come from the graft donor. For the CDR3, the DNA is TGTGCCTGGAGTAACACAGGGAACACTGAAGCTTTCTCT. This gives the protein CAWSNTGNTEAFS.